These T cell receptor beta chains were read from a single sample in a study of blood T cell repertoires in COVID-19. Sequencing was performed with immunoSEQ multiplex PCR; in TCRdb, only in-frame clones are kept and a portion is missing. Of about 270,000 clones listed, roughly four fifths are singletons. The sample taken for sequencing was peripheral blood. The receptors were sampled from a woman in her 50s who had recovered from COVID-19. Each CDR3 is given with its conserved first and last residue. The D gene is left open where the match is weak. Not all rows give a size; the values are once, few, many and, for expanded clones, a class.

TRBJ2-6,TRBV9,NA,TRBD2,TGTGCCAGCAGCGTAGATCCAGCGGGGGGGCCTGGGGCCAACGTCCTGACTTTC,CASSVDPAGGPGANVLTF
TRBJ2-5,TRBV12-3/TRBV12-4,NA,NA,TGTGCCAGCAGTTTAGGGGGGCAGGAGACCCAGTACTTC,CASSLGGQETQYF
TRBJ2-2,TRBV5-1,NA,NA,TGCGCCAGCAGCACGGTGAACACCGGGGAGCTGTTTTTT,CASSTVNTGELFF
TRBJ2-6,TRBV5-8,NA,NA,TGTGCCAGCAGCTTGGTACTTCAGGCTCGGGCCAACGTCCTGACTTTC,CASSLVLQARANVLTF
TRBJ2-2,TRBV6-6,NA,TRBD1,TGTGCCAGCAGTTCGGTCCAGACAGGGACCGGGGAGCTGTTTTTT,CASSSVQTGTGELFF
TRBJ2-1,TRBV14,NA,TRBD1,TGTGCCAGCAGCCAAGGTCGCCAACAGGGGGGAAAGTTCTTC,CASSQGRQQGGKFF
TRBJ2-7,TRBV19,few,TRBD1,TGTGCCAGTAGTATACGCCCGGGACAGTACGAGCAGTACTTC,CASSIRPGQYEQYF
TRBJ1-2,TRBV30,NA,TRBD1,TGTGCCTGGAGTGTATACAGGGGGGGCTCTGGCTACACCTTC,CAWSVYRGGSGYTF
TRBJ2-7,TRBV28,NA,NA,TGTGCCAGCAGTTTATTTAGGGACGTGGGGGCCCAGCAGTACTTC,CASSLFRDVGAQQYF
TRBJ1-1,TRBV18,many,NA,TGTGCCAGCTCACCAGGGCCGACTGAAGCTTTCTTT,CASSPGPTEAFF
TRBJ1-2,TRBV5-1,NA,TRBD1,TGCGCCAGCAGCGCCGGACAGGGGGCGTACTATGGCTACACCTTC,CASSAGQGAYYGYTF
TRBJ1-4,TRBV6-2/TRBV6-3,NA,NA,TGTGCCAGCAGTTACCAGCTTGCAGGCCCTGCAACTAATGAAAAACTGTTTTTT,CASSYQLAGPATNEKLFF
TRBJ2-4,TRBV27,NA,NA,TGTGCCAGCGGCTCCACTGGAGCGGGTGGGGGAGGAAACATTCAGTACTTC,CASGSTGAGGGGNIQYF
TRBJ2-3,TRBV7-2,NA,NA,TGTGCCAGCAGCTGGGCCGGGACTAGCACAGATACGCAGTATTTT,CASSWAGTSTDTQYF
TRBJ2-3,TRBV11-3,once,TRBD2,TGTGCCAGCAGCTTGACCGGGAGGCGGGATACGCAGTATTTT,CASSLTGRRDTQYF
TRBJ1-2,TRBV28,NA,NA,TGTGCCAGCAGCGGGACACTCATCGGCTACACCTTC,CASSGTLIGYTF
TRBJ2-3,TRBV12-3/TRBV12-4,NA,NA,TGTGCCAGCAGTAGGAGAAGCACAGATACGCAGTATTTT,CASSRRSTDTQYF
TRBJ2-7,TRBV7-8,NA,TRBD2,TGTGCCAGCAGCTTGGGAGGGGCGAGAGGGTACGAGCAGTACTTC,CASSLGGARGYEQYF
TRBJ2-1,TRBV15,NA,NA,TGTGCCACCAGCAGGACTCCCAATGAGCAGTTCTTC,CATSRTPNEQFF
TRBJ1-1,TRBV27,NA,TRBD1,TGTGCCAGCAGTATTCAGGGGGGCACTGAAGCTTTCTTT,CASSIQGGTEAFF
TRBJ2-1,TRBV7-9,NA,NA,TGTGCCAGCAGCCCACGGGGGTTATATGACAATGAGCAGTTCTTC,CASSPRGLYDNEQFF
TRBJ1-1,TRBV28,few,NA,TGTGCCAGCAGACCCCCCATGGGGGCTGCGACTGAAGCTTTCTTT,CASRPPMGAATEAFF
TRBJ2-5,TRBV24-1,NA,TRBD1,TGTGCCACCAGTGATCCGACCGGGACAGGGCACGAGACCCAGTACTTC,CATSDPTGTGHETQYF
TRBJ1-4,TRBV19,NA,NA,TGTGCCAGTAGTTTTTTCAGACAGGCAACTAATGAAAAACTGTTTTTT,CASSFFRQATNEKLFF
TRBJ2-3,TRBV18,few,NA,TGTGCCAGCTCCCCTGTCTTGGATACGCAGTATTTT,CASSPVLDTQYF
TRBJ1-1,TRBV12-3/TRBV12-4,NA,NA,TGTGCCAGCCGTGAGTTGGGGACTAAAGCTTTCTTT,CASRELGTKAFF